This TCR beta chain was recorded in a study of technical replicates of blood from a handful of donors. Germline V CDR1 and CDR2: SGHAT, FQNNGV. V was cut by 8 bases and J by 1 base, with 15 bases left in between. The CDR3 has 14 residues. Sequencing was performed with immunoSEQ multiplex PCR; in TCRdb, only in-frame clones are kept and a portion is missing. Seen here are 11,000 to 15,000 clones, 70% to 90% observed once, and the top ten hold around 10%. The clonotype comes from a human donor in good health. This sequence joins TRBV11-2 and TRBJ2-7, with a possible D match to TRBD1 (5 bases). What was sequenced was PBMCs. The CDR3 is CASGRTPQSYEQYF. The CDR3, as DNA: TGTGCCAGCGGACGGACACCCCAATCCTACGAGCAGTACTTC.